This T cell receptor beta chain was captured in a study of shared clonotypes between healthy human individuals. Libraries were prepared by immunoSEQ multiplex PCR; TCRdb keeps only in-frame clonotypes and omits some of them. This sample has about half a million clones; approximately 79% occur once, and the top ten carry approximately 12%. The V and J ends lost 10 bases and 6 bases, in that order; junction bases with no gene match: 14. There are 15 residues in the CDR3. Germline V lookup: CDR1 MNHEY, CDR2 SVGAGI. The sequence came from a woman in her thirties or forties in good health. Some clones in this sample may be carry-over from other donors' samples. The chain couples TRBV6-5 to TRBJ1-5, with 8 positions matching TRBD1. Source material: PBMCs. In nucleotides, the CDR3 is TGTGCCACAAAATCTTCCGACAGGGGAAGTCAGCCCCAGCATTTT. Residues: CATKSSDRGSQPQHF.